This TCR beta chain was recovered during a study of Graves' ophthalmopathy and Graves' hyperthyroidism. Beta-chain TCR CDR3 regions were amplified from RNA transcripts. After a first-round RT-PCR with HTBI primers, a second-round multiplex PCR was run. In TCRdb, the multiplex PCR reads were re-called with MiXCR into one record per CDR3 protein. The profile shows hundreds of thousands of distinct CDR3 sequences, 35% to 50% of them singletons. Serum thyroxine and TRAb, along with clinical symptoms, thyroid ultrasound and orbital computed tomography, were what diagnosis relied on. The CDR3 covers 15 residues. CDR1 is SNHLY and CDR2 is FYNNEI in the germline V gene. V was pared by 6 bases and J by 7 bases, with 18 bases between. This clonotype was seen repeatedly, ten times or more.

The rearrangement links TRBV2 to TRBJ2-2, with unresolved D. This clonotype was obtained from an adult man with Graves' ophthalmopathy. The sample comprised peripheral blood. CDR3 DNA: TGTGCCAGCAGCCAAATCCCGGTTATCGACGGGGAGCTGTTTTTT. This translates into CASSQIPVIDGELFF.